Each of the 3 T cell receptor beta chains below was sequenced from the same sample in a study of OX40 agonist ivuxolimab in advanced cancers. The data were produced by immunoSEQ multiplex PCR, yet TCRdb's version contains in-frame clones alone and is incomplete. The sample holds around 60,000 clones, around three quarters seen once. The sample in question was CD4+ or CD8+ T cells sorted from blood, obtained in a trial of the OX40 agonist ivuxolimab. These receptors came from an adult with an advanced solid tumor such as melanoma, head and neck, liver or kidney cancer.

This clone was seen more than once but under ten times. The chain uses TRBV27 and TRBJ1-1; 7 positions match TRBD1. V lost 4 bases, J lost 4 bases, and 9 bases stayed unmatched. The CDR3 length is 15 residues. Germline V gene data show CDR1 as MNHEY and CDR2 as SMNVEV (reference sequence). The CDR3 coding sequence is TGTGCCAGCAGTTCACACACAGGGGTGGGCACTGAAGCTTTCTTT. As protein: CASSSHTGVGTEAFF.

The chain has TRBV7-2 and TRBJ1-2; D ambiguous. Germline V gene lookup returns CDR1 SGHTA and CDR2 FQGNSA. V was trimmed by 5 bases and J by 4 bases, leaving 20 bases between them. CDR3 length equals 16 residues. The CDR3 is CASSPSILEEGYGYTF. The CDR3 bases are TGTGCCAGCAGCCCCTCAATACTGGAGGAGGGCTATGGCTACACCTTC.

The chain employs TRBV5-5 and TRBJ1-1; D perhaps matches TRBD1 (6 bases). This CDR3 has 14 amino acids. Germline V gene sequence: CDR1 SGHKS, CDR2 YYEKEE (reference sequence). Between the trimmed V and J ends, which lost 4 bases and 5 bases, there was a span of 15 bases. The chain's CDR3 is CASSVTGLGTEAFF. CDR3 nucleotides: TGTGCCAGCAGCGTAACAGGGTTAGGGACTGAAGCTTTCTTT. Full variable domain (outside the CDR3, taken from reference TRBV5-5 and TRBJ1-1): DAGVTQSPTHLIKTRGQQVTLRCSPISGHKSVSWYQQVLGQGPQFIFQYYEKEERGRGNFPDRFSARQFPNYSSELNVNALLLGDSALYLCASSVTGLGTEAFFGQGTRLTVV.